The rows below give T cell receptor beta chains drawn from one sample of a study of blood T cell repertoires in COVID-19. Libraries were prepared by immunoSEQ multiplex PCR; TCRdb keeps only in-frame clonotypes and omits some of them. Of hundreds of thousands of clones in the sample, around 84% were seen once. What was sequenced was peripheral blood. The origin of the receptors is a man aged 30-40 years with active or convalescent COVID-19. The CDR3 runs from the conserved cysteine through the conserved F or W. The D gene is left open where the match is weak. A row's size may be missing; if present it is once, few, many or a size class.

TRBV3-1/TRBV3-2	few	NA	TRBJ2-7	CASSPTRVVHEQYF	TGTGCCAGCAGCCCGACTAGGGTAGTCCACGAGCAGTACTTC
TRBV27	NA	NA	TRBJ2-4	CASSPTTMTIRIQYF	TGTGCCAGCAGTCCCACAACGATGACAATTAGGATTCAGTACTTC
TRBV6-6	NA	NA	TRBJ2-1	CASSQSSLEQFF	TGTGCCAGCAGTCAAAGTAGTCTCGAGCAGTTCTTC
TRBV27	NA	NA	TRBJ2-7	CASSLGYPRSYEQYF	TGTGCCAGCAGTCTCGGCTACCCCAGGTCCTACGAGCAGTACTTC
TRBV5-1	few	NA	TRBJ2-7	CASSLVSAGFDEQYF	TGCGCCAGCAGCTTGGTGAGTGCGGGGTTCGACGAGCAGTACTTC
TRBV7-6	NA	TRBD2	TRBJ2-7	CASSISSGRPAYEQYF	TGTGCCAGCAGCATATCTAGCGGGAGGCCGGCCTACGAGCAGTACTTC
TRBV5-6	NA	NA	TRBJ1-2	CATTEQGYGYGYTF	TGTGCCACCACGGAACAGGGCTACGGCTATGGCTACACCTTC
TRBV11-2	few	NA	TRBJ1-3	CASSLSPGNTIYF	TGTGCCAGCTCCCTATCGCCCGGAAACACCATATATTTT
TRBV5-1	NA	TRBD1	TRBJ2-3	CASSWDSRTDTQYF	TGCGCCAGCAGCTGGGACAGTCGCACAGATACGCAGTATTTT
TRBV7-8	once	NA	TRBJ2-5	CASSRGGETQYF	TGTGCCAGCAGCCGCGGAGGGGAGACCCAGTACTTC
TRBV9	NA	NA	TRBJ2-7	CASSVGAQSYEQYF	TGTGCCAGCAGCGTAGGAGCGCAATCCTACGAGCAGTACTTC
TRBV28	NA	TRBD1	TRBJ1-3	CASSHFPTGATSGNTIYF	TGTGCCAGCAGCCACTTCCCGACAGGGGCGACCTCTGGAAACACCATATATTTT
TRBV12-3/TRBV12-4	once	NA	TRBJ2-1	CASSLANNEQFF	TGTGCCAGCAGTTTAGCTAACAATGAGCAGTTCTTC
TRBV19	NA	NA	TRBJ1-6	CASSISQPPLHF	TGTGCCAGTAGTATTTCACAGCCGCCCCTCCACTTT
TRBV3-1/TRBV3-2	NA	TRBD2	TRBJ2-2	CASSQDGLAGMNTGELFF	TGTGCCAGCAGCCAAGACGGACTAGCGGGGATGAACACCGGGGAGCTGTTTTTT
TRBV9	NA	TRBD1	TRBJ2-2	CASSSGQHTGELFF	TGTGCCAGCAGCTCGGGACAGCACACCGGGGAGCTGTTTTTT
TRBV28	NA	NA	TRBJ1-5	CASRPQGRDQPQHF	TGTGCCAGCAGGCCACAGGGTAGAGATCAGCCCCAGCATTTT
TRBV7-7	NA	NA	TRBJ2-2	CASSKRINANTGELFF	TGTGCCAGCAGCAAGCGGATTAACGCGAACACCGGGGAGCTGTTTTTT
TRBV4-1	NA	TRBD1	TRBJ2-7	CASSQGWDRVYEQYF	TGCGCCAGCAGCCAAGGTTGGGACAGGGTCTACGAGCAGTACTTC
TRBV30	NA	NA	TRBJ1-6	CAWSDLEGSPLHF	TGTGCCTGGAGCGACTTAGAGGGTTCACCCCTCCACTTT
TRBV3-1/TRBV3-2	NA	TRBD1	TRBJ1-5	CASSGTGSWDQPQHF	TGTGCCAGCAGCGGGACAGGGAGTTGGGATCAGCCCCAGCATTTT
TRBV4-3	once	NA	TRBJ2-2	CASSMRVSGGVINTGELFF	TGCGCCAGCAGTATGAGAGTTTCGGGGGGCGTTATAAACACCGGGGAGCTGTTTTTT
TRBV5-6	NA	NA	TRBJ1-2	CASSLRRIRLYGYTF	TGTGCCAGCAGCTTACGACGGATTCGACTCTATGGCTACACCTTC
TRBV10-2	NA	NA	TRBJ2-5	CASAHRAGETQYF	TGCGCCAGCGCCCACAGGGCTGGTGAGACCCAGTACTTC
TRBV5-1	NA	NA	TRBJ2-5	CASSFSGFEETQYF	TGCGCCAGCAGCTTTTCGGGGTTTGAGGAGACCCAGTACTTC
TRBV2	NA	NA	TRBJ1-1	CASSENRKGNTEAFF	TGTGCCAGCAGTGAGAACAGGAAGGGGAACACTGAAGCTTTCTTT
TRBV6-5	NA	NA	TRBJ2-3	CAILRGDTQYF	TGTGCCATCCTACGGGGGGATACGCAGTATTTT
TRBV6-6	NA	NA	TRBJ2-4	CASSSALGAGNIQYF	TGTGCCAGCAGTTCCGCTCTGGGGGCCGGAAACATTCAGTACTTC
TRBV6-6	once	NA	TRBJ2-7	CASSYGRAYEQYF	TGTGCCAGCAGTTATGGCCGGGCCTACGAGCAGTACTTC
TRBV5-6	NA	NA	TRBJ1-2	CASSRKHPGGTF	TGTGCCAGCAGCCGTAAACATCCAGGTGGGACCTTC
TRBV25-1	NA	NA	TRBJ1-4	CASTRDRRGKLFF	TGTGCCAGCACTAGAGACAGGCGTGGGAAACTGTTTTTT
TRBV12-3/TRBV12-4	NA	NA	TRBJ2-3	CASRLGVTDTQYF	TGTGCCAGCAGGCTAGGGGTCACAGATACGCAGTATTTT
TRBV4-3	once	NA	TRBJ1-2	CASSQDPRGSGYTF	TGCGCCAGCAGCCAAGATCCCAGGGGCTCTGGCTACACCTTC
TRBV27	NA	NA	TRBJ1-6	CASSFGAYNSPLHF	TGTGCCAGCAGTTTTGGGGCTTATAATTCACCCCTCCACTTT
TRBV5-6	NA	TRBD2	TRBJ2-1	CASSSQASGGYNEQFF	TGTGCCAGCAGCTCCCAGGCCTCGGGGGGGTACAATGAGCAGTTCTTC
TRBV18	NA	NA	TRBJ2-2	CASSPDRTGELFF	TGTGCCAGCTCACCAGACAGAACCGGGGAGCTGTTTTTT
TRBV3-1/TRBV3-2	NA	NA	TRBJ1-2	CASSHIRGDGYTF	TGTGCCAGCAGCCATATCAGGGGAGATGGCTACACCTTC
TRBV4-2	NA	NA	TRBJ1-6	CASRQAGVGNSPLHF	TGTGCCAGCAGGCAAGCCGGGGTAGGGAATTCACCCCTCCACTTT
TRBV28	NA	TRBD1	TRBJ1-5	CASKLWGQGARQPQHF	TGTGCCAGCAAATTATGGGGGCAGGGGGCAAGACAGCCCCAGCATTTT
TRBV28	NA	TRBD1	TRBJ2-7	CASSRGQGSIHEQYF	TGTGCCAGCAGTCGGGGACAGGGAAGTATTCACGAGCAGTACTTC
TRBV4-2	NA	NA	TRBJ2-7	CASSQDNERDEQYF	TGTGCCAGCAGCCAAGATAACGAGCGGGACGAGCAGTACTTC
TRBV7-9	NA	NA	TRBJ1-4	CASSLVTANEKLFF	TGTGCCAGCAGCTTAGTTACAGCTAATGAAAAACTGTTTTTT
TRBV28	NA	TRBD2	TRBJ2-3	CASSALASGRAGGSTDTQYF	TGTGCCAGCAGTGCACTTGCTAGCGGGAGGGCCGGTGGAAGCACAGATACGCAGTATTTT
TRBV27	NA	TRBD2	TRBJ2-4	CASRRRGAKNIQYF	TGTGCCAGCAGAAGGCGGGGGGCCAAAAACATTCAGTACTTC
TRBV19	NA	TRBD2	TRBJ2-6	CASSIRGGLAGTGANVLTF	TGTGCCAGTAGTATCAGGGGGGGACTAGCGGGAACTGGGGCCAACGTCCTGACTTTC
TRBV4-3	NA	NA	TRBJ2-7	CASSQDRRVDGPYEQYF	TGCGCCAGCAGCCAAGATCGGAGGGTGGACGGCCCCTACGAGCAGTACTTC
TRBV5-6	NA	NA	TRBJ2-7	CASSFFVRSSYEQYF	TGTGCCAGCAGCTTCTTCGTGAGGAGCTCCTACGAGCAGTACTTC
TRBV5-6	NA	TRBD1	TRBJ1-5	CASSDRGGGQPQHF	TGTGCCAGCAGCGACAGGGGAGGCGGTCAGCCCCAGCATTTT
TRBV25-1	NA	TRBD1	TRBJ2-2	CASSEFGTGNTGELFF	TGTGCCAGCAGTGAATTTGGGACAGGGAACACCGGGGAGCTGTTTTTT
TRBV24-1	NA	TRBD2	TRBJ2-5	CATSGGSGRTQETQYF	TGTGCCACCAGTGGCGGTAGCGGGAGGACTCAAGAGACCCAGTACTTC
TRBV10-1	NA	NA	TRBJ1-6	CASSSSDRDSPLHF	TGCGCCAGCAGCTCCTCGGACAGAGATTCACCCCTCCACTTT
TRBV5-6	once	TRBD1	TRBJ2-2	CASSFDRATGELFF	TGTGCCAGCAGCTTTGACAGGGCCACCGGGGAGCTGTTTTTT